This T cell receptor beta chain was observed in a study of blood T cells in healthy people across ages. Study-level points and caveats: Diversity was estimated from one million T cells, and these estimates were considered underestimates.

With respect to this clonotype: As yet, its antigen is unknown.

This CDR3 has 14 amino acids. The V and J ends lost 4 bases and 4 bases respectively, with 11 bases between them. Germline CDR1 and CDR2: SNHLY and FYNNEI. Sample-barcoded 5' priming and a J-beta primer mix drove a second PCR of 7 to 11 cycles. Every sample returned 2.5 million or more CDR3-containing paired-end reads. Via MiXCR, TCRdb re-called the 5' RACE reads, giving one row per CDR3 protein. The repertoire holds approximately 680,000 distinct CDR3 sequences, with 32% as singletons. The clonotype originates from a woman older than 75 in good health. V gene TRBV2 combines with J gene TRBJ1-5; D gene uncertain. Sequencing was done on a sample of blood. CDR3 nucleotide sequence: TGTGCCAGCAGTGTTGAAGGTTTTAATCAGCCCCAGCATTTT. Translated, it gives CASSVEGFNQPQHF.